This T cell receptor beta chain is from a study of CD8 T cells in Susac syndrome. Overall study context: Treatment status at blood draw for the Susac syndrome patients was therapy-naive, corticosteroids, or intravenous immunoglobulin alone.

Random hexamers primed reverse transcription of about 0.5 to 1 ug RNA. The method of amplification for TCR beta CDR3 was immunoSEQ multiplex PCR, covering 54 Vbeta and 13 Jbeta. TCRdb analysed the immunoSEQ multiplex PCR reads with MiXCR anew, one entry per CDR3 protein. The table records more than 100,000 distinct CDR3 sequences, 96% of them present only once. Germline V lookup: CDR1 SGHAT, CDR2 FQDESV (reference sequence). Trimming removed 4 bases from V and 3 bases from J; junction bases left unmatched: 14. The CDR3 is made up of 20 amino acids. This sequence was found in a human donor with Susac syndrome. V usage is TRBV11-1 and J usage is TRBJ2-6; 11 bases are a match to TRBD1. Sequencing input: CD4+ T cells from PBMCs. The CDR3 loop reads CASSSNLGQGAVYGANVLTF. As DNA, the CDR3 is TGTGCCAGCAGCTCCAACCTAGGACAGGGGGCGGTATATGGGGCCAACGTCCTGACTTTC. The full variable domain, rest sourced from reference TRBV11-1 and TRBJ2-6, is EAEVAQSPRYKITEKSQAVAFWCDPISGHATLYWYRQILGQGPELLVQFQDESVVDDSQLPKDRFSAERLKGVDSTLKIQPAELGDSAMYLCASSSNLGQGAVYGANVLTFGAGSRLTVL.